This T cell receptor (beta chain) was observed in a study of blood T cell repertoires in COVID-19. Whole-study context: The United States, Italy and Spain provided the acute and convalescent COVID-19 samples. Sample material is recorded as cDNA or gDNA derived from T cells, B-cell-depleted T cells, or PBMCs.

Per the germline V gene, CDR1 is MNHEY and CDR2 is SMNVEV (reference sequence). This CDR3 spans 14 amino acids. The V segment lost 5 bases and the J segment 7 bases; nucleotides outside the gene matches: 10. Sequenced by immunoSEQ multiplex PCR; TCRdb stores in-frame clones only, minus some. The sample consists of 220,000 or so clones, approximately 85% of them appearing once. Sequencing was done on a sample of peripheral blood. This receptor was obtained from a man aged 50 to 59 who had recovered from COVID-19. This rearrangement joins TRBV27 to TRBJ1-2; 7 nucleotides line up with TRBD1. CDR3 bases: TGTGCCAGCAGTGAAAAGACAGGGTTATTTGGCTACACCTTC. Amino acids: CASSEKTGLFGYTF.